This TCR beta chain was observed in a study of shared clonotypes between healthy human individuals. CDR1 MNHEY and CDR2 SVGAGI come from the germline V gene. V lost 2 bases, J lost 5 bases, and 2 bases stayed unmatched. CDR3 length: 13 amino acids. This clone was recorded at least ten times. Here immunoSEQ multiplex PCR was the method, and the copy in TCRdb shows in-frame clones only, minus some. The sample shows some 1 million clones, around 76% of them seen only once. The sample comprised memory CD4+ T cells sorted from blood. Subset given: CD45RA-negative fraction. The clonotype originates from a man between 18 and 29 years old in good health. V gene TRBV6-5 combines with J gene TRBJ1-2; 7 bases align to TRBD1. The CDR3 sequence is CASSYTRGYGYTF. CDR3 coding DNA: TGTGCCAGCAGTTACACCAGGGGGTATGGCTACACCTTC.